The next 25 T cell receptor beta chains were all read from a single sample in a study of T cells after yellow fever vaccination. TCRdb reprocessed the 5' RACE reads via MiXCR and lists one record per CDR3 protein. The table shows 250,000 to 400,000 distinct CDR3 sequences, with roughly 4% occurring only once. Sequenced material: PBMCs, taken 5 days after the yellow fever booster vaccination. The receptors shown here come from a man aged 18-30 years who received the YFV17D yellow fever vaccine.

The chain carries TRBV30 and TRBJ2-2, with 7 bases aligning to TRBD1. V shed 5 bases, J shed 6 bases, and the junction held 12 bases outside the gene matches. Germline V gene lookup returns CDR1 GTSNPN and CDR2 SVGIG (reference sequence). There are 15 residues in the CDR3. CDR3 region: CAWEEQGGSPGELFF. The CDR3 DNA reads TGTGCCTGGGAGGAACAAGGGGGCTCCCCCGGGGAGCTGTTTTTT. The full variable domain, its missing parts supplied by reference TRBV30 and TRBJ2-2, is SQTIHQWPATLVQPVGSPLSLECTVEGTSNPNLYWYRQAAGRGLQLLFYSVGIGQISSEVPQNLSASRPQDRQFILSSKKLLLSDSGFYLCAWEEQGGSPGELFFGEGSRLTVL.

The genes are TRBV27 and TRBJ1-1; D is perhaps TRBD1 (5 bases). This CDR3 is 14 amino acids long. Trimming removed 6 bases at V and 4 bases at J, with 15 bases between. Germline CDR1 and CDR2: MNHEY and SMNVEV (reference sequence). CDR3 DNA: TGTGCCAGCAGCCTTGGGACGGGGCCCACTGAAGCTTTCTTT. This translates into CASSLGTGPTEAFF.

There are many counts of this clonotype. The V and J genes are TRBV7-8 and TRBJ2-2; 11 bases are a match to TRBD2. The junction had 4 bases not matched to a gene; V was cut back by 7 bases and J by 0 bases. Germline V CDR1 and CDR2: SGHVS, FQNEAQ. CDR3 length equals 16 residues. The DNA of the CDR3 is TGTGCCAGCACCCTAGCGGGGGGAACGAACACCGGGGAGCTGTTTTTT. It is translated as CASTLAGGTNTGELFF.

This clonotype turned up a few times. The CDR3 reads CASSPTPRGSKKLFF. The CDR3 coding sequence is TGTGCCAGCAGCCCTACTCCCAGGGGTAGTAAAAAACTGTTTTTT. This sequence joins TRBV7-2 and TRBJ1-4; possible D gene TRBD1, 6 bases. Germline CDR1 and CDR2: SGHTA and FQGNSA. V dropped 5 bases and J dropped 9 bases, with 19 bases sitting between them. This CDR3 contains 15 residues.

The chain combines TRBV11-2 with TRBJ1-5; TRBD1 agrees at 8 bases. This CDR3 region has 15 residues. The V segment lost 5 bases and the J segment 1 base; nucleotides outside the gene matches: 4. The germline gives CDR1 SGHAT, CDR2 FQNNGV. The CDR3 DNA sequence: TGTGCCAGCAGCCGAGGGACAGGCAGCAATCAGCCCCAGCATTTT. It yields the protein CASSRGTGSNQPQHF.

The chain employs TRBV4-2 and TRBJ2-3; perhaps TRBD1 as D (7 bases). This CDR3 is built from 15 residues. Trimming stripped 2 bases from V and 5 bases from J, with 14 bases between. Germline CDR1 and CDR2: LGHNA and YNFKEQ. DNA for the CDR3: TGTGCCAGCAGCCAACCCCAGGGGGGAGAAGATACGCAGTATTTT. Amino acid sequence: CASSQPQGGEDTQYF.

This clonotype showed up many times. This chain links TRBV5-7 with TRBJ1-5; D is ambiguous. TRBV5-7 is classed as an ORF, of uncertain function. This CDR3 contains 15 residues. Trimming pared 1 base from V and 0 bases from J, leaving 8 bases between. The CDR3 sequence: CASSLKAYSNQPQHF. In DNA, the CDR3 is TGTGCCAGCAGCTTGAAGGCCTATAGCAATCAGCCCCAGCATTTT.

In this sample, this clonotype turned up a few times. The chain combines TRBV16 with TRBJ2-1, with D perhaps matching TRBD2 (6 bases). The length of the CDR3 is 15 residues. Trimming shortened V by 1 base and J by 6 bases, and 13 bases separated the two germline ends. Germline CDR1 is KGHSY and CDR2 is FQNENV. The CDR3 coding sequence is TGTGCCAGCAGCCAATTGCTGGGGGGTTCCAATGAGCAGTTCTTC. Translated, it gives CASSQLLGGSNEQFF.

Ten or more counts support this clonotype. This chain uses TRBV12-3 or TRBV12-4 with TRBJ1-2; TRBD1 is a possible D gene (5 bases). Trimming removed 6 bases at V and 3 bases at J, with 8 bases between. The CDR3 has 12 amino acids. CDR3 amino acids: CASRLGDYGYTF. The DNA of the CDR3 is TGTGCCAGCAGGCTGGGGGACTATGGCTACACCTTC.

This clonotype showed up just a few times. V gene TRBV7-6 combines with J gene TRBJ2-2; the D is unclear. CDR1 and CDR2 from the germline V gene are SGHVS and FNYEAQ. The CDR3 totals 17 residues. V was cut by 3 bases and J by 0 bases, with 14 bases left in between. The CDR3 here is CASSFSADQANTGELFF. CDR3 DNA: TGTGCCAGCAGCTTTTCGGCCGATCAGGCGAACACCGGGGAGCTGTTTTTT.

The chain links TRBV24-1 to TRBJ2-5, with D hard to call. Germline values: CDR1 KGHDR, CDR2 SFDVKD. This CDR3 contains 20 residues. Trimming stripped 3 bases from V and 4 bases from J, with 29 bases between. Here the CDR3 reads CATSDPRSRSREGWGETQYF. CDR3 sequence (DNA): TGTGCCACCAGTGATCCCCGGAGTCGATCAAGGGAAGGATGGGGAGAGACCCAGTACTTC.

In this sample, this clonotype turned up many times. As DNA, the CDR3 is TGTGCCAGCAGTTTAGGGGACCTCGTTCAAGATACGCAGTATTTT. This codes for CASSLGDLVQDTQYF. The V call is TRBV12-3 or TRBV12-4, the J call TRBJ2-3; the D call may be TRBD1 or TRBD2 (5 bases each). This CDR3 has 15 residues. Trimming cost V 1 base and J 5 bases, with 13 bases left between them.

This sequence joins TRBV4-1 and TRBJ2-2, with TRBD1 identical over 10 bases. Germline-derived CDR1 and CDR2 are MGHRA and YSYEKL. CDR3 length: 15 amino acids. J gave up 6 bases and V 7 bases, and 8 bases lay outside the gene matches. The DNA for the CDR3 is TGCGCCAGCAATCCCAGGGACAGGGGCCCCGGGGAGCTGTTTTTT. This sequence encodes CASNPRDRGPGELFF.

In this sample, this clonotype turned up a few times. The chain recombines TRBV5-1 with TRBJ2-1, with D possibly matching TRBD1 (6 bases). CDR1 SGHRS and CDR2 YFSETQ come from the germline V gene. The V gene lost 4 bases and the J gene lost 0 bases, with 11 bases spanning the gap. CDR3 size: 15 residues. Here the CDR3 DNA reads TGCGCCAGCAGCCGGGACATAAGCTCCTACAATGAGCAGTTCTTC. Amino acid sequence: CASSRDISSYNEQFF. The full variable domain, with the rest looked up from reference TRBV5-1 and TRBJ2-1, is KAGVTQTPRYLIKTRGQQVTLSCSPISGHRSVSWYQQTPGQGLQFLFEYFSETQRNKGNFPGRFSGRQFSNSRSEMNVSTLELGDSALYLCASSRDISSYNEQFFGPGTRLTVL.

This clonotype was counted ten times or more. V is TRBV25-1 and J is TRBJ2-7, with unresolved D. Germline assignment: CDR1 MGHDK and CDR2 SYGVNS. Trimming left V 9 bases short and J 0 bases short, with 6 bases between. The CDR3 extends over 11 amino acids. Written as DNA, the CDR3 is TGTGCCAGTGGTGACTCCTACGAGCAGTACTTC. It translates to CASGDSYEQYF.

V is TRBV5-1 and J is TRBJ2-3, with TRBD2 identical over 11 bases. The CDR3 loop spans 15 amino acids. CDR1 is SGHRS and CDR2 is YFSETQ in the germline V gene. V lost 0 bases to trimming and J lost 5 bases; unmatched junction nucleotides: 2. CDR3 coding DNA: TGCGCCAGCAGCTTGGCGCTAGCGGGGGGAGATACGCAGTATTTT. Translated, it gives CASSLALAGGDTQYF.

This clonotype was recorded once. This chain links TRBV2 with TRBJ1-6; D call uncertain. The CDR3 covers 13 residues. Germline CDR1 reads SNHLY; CDR2 reads FYNNEI. Trimming removed 10 bases from V and 4 bases from J, with 11 bases in between. For the CDR3, the DNA is TGTGCCACCGCCTACGGGTATAATTCACCCCTCCACTTT. Translated, it gives CATAYGYNSPLHF.

V usage is TRBV6-5 and J usage is TRBJ2-1; 11 bases match TRBD2. The V and J ends lost 5 bases and 10 bases, in that order; junction bases with no gene match: 7. Germline V gene data show CDR1 as MNHEY and CDR2 as SVGAGI. CDR3 length equals 14 residues. CDR3 loop: CASSRGLAATEQFF. CDR3 DNA: TGTGCCAGCAGTAGGGGACTAGCGGCAACAGAGCAGTTCTTC.

This clonotype was seen at least ten times. The chain carries TRBV7-3 and TRBJ2-2, with 7 bases that match TRBD1. There are 14 residues in the CDR3. Unmatched junction bases numbered 4, after V lost 5 bases and J lost 4 bases. Germline-derived CDR1 and CDR2 are SGHTA and FQGTGA. The CDR3 DNA sequence: TGTGCCAGCAGCCAATACAGGGGCACCGGGGAGCTGTTTTTT. Translated: CASSQYRGTGELFF.

This clonotype was recorded a few times. The rearrangement joins TRBV4-3 to TRBJ2-2, with 11 bases identical to TRBD2. Per the germline V gene, CDR1 is LGHNA and CDR2 is YSLEER. The CDR3 contains 16 residues. V shed 4 bases and J 4 bases; nucleotides not matched to a gene: 5. The CDR3 loop is CASSRLAGGPTGELFF. CDR3 DNA: TGCGCCAGCAGCCGGCTAGCGGGGGGACCCACCGGGGAGCTGTTTTTT.

This clonotype was seen ten or more times. This chain joins TRBV2 and TRBJ1-1; D not resolved. Trimming shortened V by 0 bases and J by 11 bases, and 16 bases separated the two germline ends. Germline CDR1 is SNHLY and CDR2 is FYNNEI. This CDR3 is built from 14 residues. In nucleotides, the CDR3 is TGTGCCAGCAGTGAAGCGCTATCGGTCGGGCGGGCTTTCTTT. This sequence encodes CASSEALSVGRAFF.

In this sample, this clonotype turned up a few times. The chain recombines TRBV5-1 with TRBJ2-5; D not certain. Germline-derived CDR1 and CDR2 are SGHRS and YFSETQ. V was shortened by 4 bases and J by 4 bases, with 14 bases between the two germline ends. CDR3 size: 14 residues. The CDR3 bases are TGCGCCAGCAGCCTCGGTCCAGCAGGAGAGACCCAGTACTTC. This encodes CASSLGPAGETQYF.

The V gene is TRBV7-3, the J gene TRBJ2-1; possible D gene TRBD2, 5 bases. Per the germline V gene, CDR1 is SGHTA and CDR2 is FQGTGA. V was clipped by 5 bases and J by 8 bases, with 13 bases between them. CDR3 size: 13 residues. DNA of the CDR3: TGTGCCAGCAGCCGAGGACTGCGCGATGAGCAGTTCTTC. Translation: CASSRGLRDEQFF.

This clonotype was counted only a few times. The chain couples TRBV18 to TRBJ2-7; TRBD1 matches 8 bases. The germline V gene has CDR1 KGHSH and CDR2 LQKENI. Germline trimming cut 5 bases from V and 3 bases from J; bases unmatched to any gene: 3. This CDR3 region has 13 residues. The CDR3 region is CASSEGQDYEQYF. As DNA, the CDR3 is TGTGCCAGCTCAGAGGGACAGGACTACGAGCAGTACTTC.

There are a few counts of this clonotype. The chain joins TRBV7-2 to TRBJ1-6, with a possible D match to TRBD1 (6 bases). The CDR3 consists of 15 residues. CDR1 is SGHTA and CDR2 is FQGNSA in the germline V gene. The V and J ends lost 4 bases and 9 bases respectively, with 16 bases between them. CDR3 sequence (DNA): TGTGCCAGCAGCTACCTCGGGGGCACCGGTTCACCCCTCCACTTT. Protein: CASSYLGGTGSPLHF.